Below, 5 T cell receptor beta chains from the same sample are listed, as sequenced in a study of T cell changes during pregnancy in multiple sclerosis. Sequencing used immunoSEQ multiplex PCR; TCRdb keeps in-frame clones, though not all of them. The sample includes 90,000 to 120,000 clones, 85% to 95% seen only once; the top ten take 0.78%. The source was peripheral blood, collected in the third trimester of pregnancy. The receptors come from a female donor in good health, enrolled as a control in a pregnancy study.

The chain couples TRBV23-1 to TRBJ1-5; tentative D call: TRBD1 (6 bases). TRBV23-1 is known as an ORF, though its function is uncertain. The CDR3 contains 15 residues. Trimming took off 3 bases at V and 1 base at J, with 10 bases between the two ends. The CDR3 loop is CASSHPGQSNQPQHF. CDR3 coding DNA: TGCGCCAGCAGTCATCCAGGACAGAGCAATCAGCCCCAGCATTTT.

The CDR3 sequence is CASSSTGANTEAFF. In DNA, the CDR3 is TGTGCCAGCAGCTCGACAGGGGCCAACACTGAAGCTTTCTTT. The chain combines TRBV7-3 with TRBJ1-1; 8 bases agree with TRBD1. The junction had 3 bases not matched to a gene; V was cut back by 4 bases and J by 2 bases. CDR3 length: 14 residues. Germline lookup yields CDR1 SGHTA and CDR2 FQGTGA.

CDR3 sequence: CASSGLTGAARDTEAFF. In DNA, the CDR3 is TGTGCCAGCAGTGGCCTGACAGGGGCGGCTAGGGACACTGAAGCTTTCTTT. This rearrangement joins TRBV6-1 to TRBJ1-1; 8 positions match TRBD1. This CDR3 region has 17 residues. CDR1 is MNHNS, CDR2 SASEGT, per germline. V shed 4 bases and J 3 bases; nucleotides not matched to a gene: 13.

The chain combines TRBV19 with TRBJ2-2; D is uncertain. Trimming shortened V by 5 bases and J by 2 bases, and 9 bases separated the two germline ends. Germline V CDR1 and CDR2: LNHDA, SQIVND (reference sequence). The CDR3 length is 14 residues. CDR3 DNA: TGTGCCAGTAGTTGGGCAGTTAACACCGGGGAGCTGTTTTTT. Encoded protein: CASSWAVNTGELFF.

V and J are TRBV18 and TRBJ2-7; TRBD1 matches 9 bases. Germline trimming cut 2 bases from V and 4 bases from J; bases unmatched to any gene: 9. The CDR3 runs to 16 residues. Germline V gene data show CDR1 as KGHSH and CDR2 as LQKENI. The CDR3: CASSPGYGTGTYEQYF. In DNA, the CDR3 is TGTGCCAGCTCACCAGGCTACGGGACAGGGACGTACGAGCAGTACTTC.